The sequence of this TCR beta chain was determined in a study of molecular identifiers for immune sequencing clone quantification. The study's findings and limits: Sizes of highly expanded clones could be underestimated through identical TCRs sharing a barcode.

Previously described methods and listed TCR primers produced bulk TCR libraries. MiXCR, run by TCRdb on the PCR reads, gives a single entry per CDR3 protein. In the table there are some 680,000 distinct CDR3 sequences, 25% of which are singletons. There are a few counts of this clonotype. Its antigen is undetermined. Germline values: CDR1 SEHNR, CDR2 FQNEAQ (reference sequence). The CDR3 consists of 13 residues. Trimming removed 5 bases at V and 4 bases at J, with 11 bases between. V usage is TRBV7-9 and J usage is TRBJ2-5; no clear D. The source is a human donor in good health. Some libraries in this study had Jurkat cell RNA spiked in. The sample was naive CD8+ T cells from blood, with Jurkat cell RNA spiked in. Noted subset: FACS-sorted CD8+CD4-CCR7+CD45RA+ naive T cells. The chain's CDR3 is CASSTPVVETQYF. Written as DNA, the CDR3 is TGTGCCAGCAGCACCCCAGTTGTAGAGACCCAGTACTTC.